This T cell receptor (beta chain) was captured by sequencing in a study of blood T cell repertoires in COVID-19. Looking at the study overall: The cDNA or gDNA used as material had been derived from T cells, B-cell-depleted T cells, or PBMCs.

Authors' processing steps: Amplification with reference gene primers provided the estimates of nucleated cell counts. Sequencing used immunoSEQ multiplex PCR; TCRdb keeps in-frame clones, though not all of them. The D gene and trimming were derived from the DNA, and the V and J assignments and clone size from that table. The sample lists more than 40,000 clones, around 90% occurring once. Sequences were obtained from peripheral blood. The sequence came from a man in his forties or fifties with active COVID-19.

The CDR3 region is CASSPNRGDTQYF. DNA of the CDR3: TGTGCCAGCTCACCTAATCGGGGGGATACGCAGTATTTT. The rearrangement joins TRBV18 to TRBJ2-3; tentatively, D is TRBD2 (6 bases). V lost 3 bases and J 6 bases, leaving 10 bases between the germline ends. This CDR3 spans 13 amino acids. The V gene's germline CDR1 is KGHSH and CDR2 LQKENI. Full variable domain (rest looked up from reference TRBV18 and TRBJ2-3): NAGVMQNPRHLVRRRGQEARLRCSPMKGHSHVYWYRQLPEEGLKFMVYLQKENIIDESGMPKERFSAEFPKEGPSILRIQQVVRGDSAAYFCASSPNRGDTQYFGPGTRLTVL.